This T cell receptor (beta chain) was retrieved from a study of CD4+ T cells in melanoma. After removal of 1 base from V and 9 bases from J, the junction contained 11 bases not matched to a gene. Per the germline V gene, CDR1 is SGHVS and CDR2 is FNYEAQ. The CDR3 sequence is 16 residues long. Measured with immunoSEQ multiplex PCR; TCRdb has only the in-frame clones, and not every one. The table records roughly 110,000 clones, around 93% of them present only once. Of note for this clone: Its target is not known.

Overall study findings and caveats: Reportedly, melanoma neoantigen-specific CD4+ T cells showed varied differentiation states.

Material: peripheral blood. The clonotype comes from a human donor with melanoma. The V gene is TRBV7-6, the J gene TRBJ2-7, with 11 nucleotides matching TRBD1. The CDR3 here is CASSLGTGGAVTGQYF. CDR3 bases: TGTGCCAGCAGCTTAGGGACAGGGGGCGCGGTAACAGGGCAGTACTTC.